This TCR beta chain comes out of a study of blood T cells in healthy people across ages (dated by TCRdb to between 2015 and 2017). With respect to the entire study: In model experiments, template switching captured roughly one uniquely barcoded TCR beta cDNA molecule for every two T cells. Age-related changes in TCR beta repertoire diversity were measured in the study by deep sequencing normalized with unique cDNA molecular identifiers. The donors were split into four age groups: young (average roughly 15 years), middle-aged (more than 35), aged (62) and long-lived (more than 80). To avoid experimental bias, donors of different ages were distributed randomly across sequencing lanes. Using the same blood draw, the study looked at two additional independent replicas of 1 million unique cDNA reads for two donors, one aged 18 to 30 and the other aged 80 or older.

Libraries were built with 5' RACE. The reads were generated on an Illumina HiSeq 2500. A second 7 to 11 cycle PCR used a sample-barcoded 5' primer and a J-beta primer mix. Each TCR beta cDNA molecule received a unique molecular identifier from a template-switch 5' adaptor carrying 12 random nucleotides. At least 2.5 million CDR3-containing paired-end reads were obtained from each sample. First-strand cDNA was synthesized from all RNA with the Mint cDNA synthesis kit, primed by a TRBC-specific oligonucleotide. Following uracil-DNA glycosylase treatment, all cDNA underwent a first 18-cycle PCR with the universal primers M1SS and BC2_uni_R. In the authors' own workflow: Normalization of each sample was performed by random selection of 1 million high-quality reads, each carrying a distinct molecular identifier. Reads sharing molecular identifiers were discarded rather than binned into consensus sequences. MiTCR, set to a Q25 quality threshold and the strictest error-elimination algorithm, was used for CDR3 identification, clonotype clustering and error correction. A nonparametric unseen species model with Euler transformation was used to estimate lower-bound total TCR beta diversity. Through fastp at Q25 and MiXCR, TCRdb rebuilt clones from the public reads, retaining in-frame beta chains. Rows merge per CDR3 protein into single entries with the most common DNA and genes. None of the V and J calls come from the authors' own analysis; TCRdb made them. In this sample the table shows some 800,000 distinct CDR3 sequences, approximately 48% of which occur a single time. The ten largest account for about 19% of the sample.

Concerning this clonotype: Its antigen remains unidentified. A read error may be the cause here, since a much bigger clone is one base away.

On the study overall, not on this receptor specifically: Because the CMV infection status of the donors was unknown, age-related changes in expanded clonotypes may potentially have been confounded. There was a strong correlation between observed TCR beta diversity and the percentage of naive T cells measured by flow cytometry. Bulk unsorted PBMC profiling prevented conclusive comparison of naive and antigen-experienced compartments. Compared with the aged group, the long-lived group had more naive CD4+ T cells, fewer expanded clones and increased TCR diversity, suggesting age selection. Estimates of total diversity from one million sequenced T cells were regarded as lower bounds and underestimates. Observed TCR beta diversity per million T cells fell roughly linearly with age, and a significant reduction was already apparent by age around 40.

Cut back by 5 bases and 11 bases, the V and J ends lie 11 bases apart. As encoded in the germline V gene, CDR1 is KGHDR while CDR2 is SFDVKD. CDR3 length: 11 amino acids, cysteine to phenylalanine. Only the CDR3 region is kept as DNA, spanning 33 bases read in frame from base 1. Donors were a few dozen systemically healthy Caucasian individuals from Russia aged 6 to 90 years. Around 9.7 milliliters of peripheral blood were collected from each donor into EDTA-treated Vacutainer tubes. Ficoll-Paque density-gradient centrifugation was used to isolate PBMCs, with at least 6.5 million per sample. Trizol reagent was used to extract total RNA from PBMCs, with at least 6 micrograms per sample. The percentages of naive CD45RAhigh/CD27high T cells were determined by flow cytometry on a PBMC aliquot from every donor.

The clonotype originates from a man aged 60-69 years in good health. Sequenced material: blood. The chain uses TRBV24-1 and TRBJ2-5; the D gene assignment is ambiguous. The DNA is TGTGCCACCAGTGTGGGGTATGAGCAGTACTTC. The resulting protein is CATSVGYEQYF.